This T cell receptor beta chain was captured in a study of beta chain features in type 1 diabetes. Overall study findings and caveats: Shorter templates might be favored by PCR, equally in patients and controls. People with Type 1 diabetes carried modestly yet significantly shorter TCRB CDR3s in all four CD4+ subsets.

With V trimmed by 7 bases and J by 8 bases, 13 bases remained unmatched. The CDR3 covers 16 residues. CDR1 and CDR2 from the germline V gene are ENHRY and SYGVKD. Details on this clone: Its antigen is not known.

Investigators reverse transcribed all isolated RNA, so they sequenced expressed TCRB transcripts. For naive, central memory and regulatory T cell samples, reads averaged around 3.8 million. Sequencing used immunoSEQ multiplex PCR; TCRdb keeps in-frame clones, though not all of them. Here the sample spans around 310,000 clones, roughly 12% being singletons. This sequence was found in a woman under 30 with type 1 diabetes. The V call is TRBV10-3, the J call TRBJ2-1, with TRBD2 matching over 11 bases. Sequenced material: naive CD4+ T cells from blood. The CDR3 protein is CAIKSSASGRSYEQFF. The DNA for the CDR3 is TGTGCCATCAAAAGTTCGGCTAGCGGGAGGAGTTATGAGCAGTTCTTC.